This TCR beta chain was sequenced during a study of regulatory T cells in long-lasting Graves disease. Points from the study as a whole: Patients with persistent Graves' had lower TCR diversity than newly diagnosed patients.

This sample's time point: persistent/refractory GD, antithyroid drugs over 5 years with positive TRAb. From PBMCs, RNA was extracted and then used to make the TCR library. The TCR beta library used iRepertoire HTBI primers with Arm-PCR amplification of CDR3. TCRdb re-called the multiplex PCR reads with MiXCR, one entry per CDR3 protein. The sample holds hundreds of thousands of distinct CDR3 sequences, roughly 21% seen once. About this clonotype: What it binds is unknown.

This specimen was peripheral blood mononuclear cells (PBMCs), taken when the disease was refractory, from a patient treated with antithyroid drugs. The sequence was collected from a female donor with Graves disease.

The CDR3 nucleotides are TGTGCCAGCAGCTTAGCAGGGGCGGACAATCAGCCCCAGCATTTT. It encodes CASSLAGADNQPQHF. The J gene is TRBJ1-5, the V gene TRBV7-9; D perhaps matches TRBD1 (5 bases). The V end lost 0 bases, the J end lost 3 bases, and 9 bases lay between the germline ends. CDR1 SEHNR and CDR2 FQNEAQ come from the germline V gene (reference sequence). This CDR3 is 15 amino acids long.